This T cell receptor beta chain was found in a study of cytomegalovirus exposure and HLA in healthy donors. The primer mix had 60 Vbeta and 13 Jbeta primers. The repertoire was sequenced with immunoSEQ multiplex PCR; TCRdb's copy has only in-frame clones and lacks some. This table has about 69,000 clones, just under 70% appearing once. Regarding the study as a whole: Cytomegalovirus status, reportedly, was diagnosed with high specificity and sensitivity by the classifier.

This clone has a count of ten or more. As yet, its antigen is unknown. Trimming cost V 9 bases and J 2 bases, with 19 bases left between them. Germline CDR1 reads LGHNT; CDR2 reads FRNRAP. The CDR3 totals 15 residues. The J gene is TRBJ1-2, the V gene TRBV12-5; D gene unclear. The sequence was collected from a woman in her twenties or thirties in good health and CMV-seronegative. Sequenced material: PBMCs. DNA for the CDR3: TGTGCTAGGGCTTTGCCAAGCAACTTAAACTATGGCTACACCTTC. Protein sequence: CARALPSNLNYGYTF.